This TCR beta chain emerged from a study of T cells after yellow fever vaccination. Study details: Preparing low-cell-number fractions relied on SMART-Seq v4 Ultra Low Input. Study-wide results and caveats: Though weaker, the secondary response peaked faster, on day 5 versus 15. Few clonotypes appeared in both CD4 and CD8 compartments.

This clonotype was detected ten times or more. The antigen is undetermined. Germline lookup yields CDR1 KGHSH and CDR2 LQKENI. Deletions cut 5 bases from V and 4 bases from J, with 6 bases between. The CDR3 consists of 12 residues. In TCRdb, the 5' RACE reads were re-called with MiXCR into one record per CDR3 protein. The sample shows 310,000 or so distinct CDR3 sequences, roughly 7% of them seen only once. This clonotype was sampled from a man aged 18-30 years who received the YFV17D yellow fever vaccine. The sequencing here drew on PBMCs, taken 45 days after the first yellow fever vaccination. The chain has TRBV18 and TRBJ1-5; D is unresolved. The CDR3 here is CASSERNQPQHF. The CDR3 coding sequence is TGTGCCAGCTCAGAGAGGAATCAGCCCCAGCATTTT.